The rows below give T cell receptor beta chains drawn from one sample of a study of identical twins. TCRdb reanalysed the 5' RACE reads using MiXCR and keeps one entry per CDR3 protein. This table has about 210,000 distinct CDR3 sequences, around 9.6% appearing once. The specimen was memory (CD45RO+) T cells sorted from blood. Receptor source: a woman between 18 and 29 years old in good health. CDR3s include the opening cysteine and the closing phenylalanine or tryptophan. A D gene is named only where the DNA matches it firmly. Expanded clones are given a class, and other clones once, few, many or no size at all.

clone_size d_call j_call v_call cdr3_nt cdr3_aa
. TRBD1 TRBJ1-2 TRBV4-3 TGCGCCAGCAGCCAAGGATGGGGACAGTTCTATGGCTACACCTTC CASSQGWGQFYGYTF
few TRBD1 TRBJ2-1 TRBV3-1 TGTGCCAGCAGCCGGGGACAGGGATCGTACAATGAGCAGTTCTTC CASSRGQGSYNEQFF
few TRBD1 TRBJ1-1 TRBV20-1 TGCAGTGCTAGAGATCTGCAGGGGGTGGGTGAAGCTTTCTTT CSARDLQGVGEAFF
few . TRBJ2-2 TRBV7-2 TGTGCCAGCAGCTTGGCGAAGAACACCGGGGAGCTGTTTTTT CASSLAKNTGELFF
many TRBD1 TRBJ1-5 TRBV20-1 TGCAGTGCCAGAATAATCCAGGGGGGCAATCAGCCCCAGCATTTT CSARIIQGGNQPQHF
few TRBD2 TRBJ2-7 TRBV20-1 TGCAGTGCTAGACCCCCCAAAGGGCGGGGGAATGAAGACGAGCAGTACTTC CSARPPKGRGNEDEQYF
few . TRBJ2-3 TRBV20-1 TGCAGTGCTAGGCCCTTTGGTGGTTCTACGCAGTATTTT CSARPFGGSTQYF
few . TRBJ2-5 TRBV21-1 TGTGCCAGCAGTGGGACAGGGGGCTCGAGGGGAGAGACCCAGTACTTC CASSGTGGSRGETQYF
many . TRBJ2-3 TRBV7-6 TGTGCCAGCAGCCTGGGACTGCCCACAGATACGCAGTATTTT CASSLGLPTDTQYF
. . TRBJ2-3 TRBV20-1 TGCAGTGCAATGAGGGGAGATACGCAGTATTTT CSAMRGDTQYF
few TRBD2 TRBJ2-7 TRBV11-2 TGTGCCAGCAGCTTCTCTCCAAGGACTAGCGGTCGGGACGAGCAGTACTTC CASSFSPRTSGRDEQYF
once TRBD2 TRBJ2-7 TRBV7-2 TGTGCCAGCAGCTACAGAGGCGGGAGGGAAAACGAGCAGTACTTC CASSYRGGRENEQYF
. . TRBJ2-5 TRBV7-2 TGTGCCAGCAGCCTAAATGCGGAGACCCAGTACTTC CASSLNAETQYF
few TRBD1 TRBJ1-5 TRBV3-1 TGTGCCAGCAGCCACAGTGACAGGGGCGTCACTCAGCCCCAGCATTTT CASSHSDRGVTQPQHF
many . TRBJ1-1 TRBV27 TGTGCCAGCAGTACACAGGGTTCAACGAAGGCTTTCTTT CASSTQGSTKAFF
. . TRBJ1-2 TRBV9 TGTGCCAGCAGCGTTGAGCCACTCCCGAACTATGGCTACACCTTC CASSVEPLPNYGYTF
. . TRBJ1-1 TRBV13 TGTGCCAGCAGCCCAAGCCCGGACAGAGTCACTGAAGCTTTCTTT CASSPSPDRVTEAFF
. . TRBJ2-3 TRBV28 TGTGCCACCCGTGGGGCGACCTCTAGCACAGATACGCAGTATTTT CATRGATSSTDTQYF
few . TRBJ1-2 TRBV29-1 TGCAGCGGGTCTTCCCCTAACTATGGCTACACCTTC CSGSSPNYGYTF
many . TRBJ1-3 TRBV4-2 TGTGCCAGCAGCCAAGATCCCCCCCTTGGAAACACCATATATTTT CASSQDPPLGNTIYF
. TRBD2 TRBJ2-1 TRBV4-3 TGCGCCAGCAGCCAAGATGGTCAGCCTAGCGGGTGGGGGGAGCAGTTCTTC CASSQDGQPSGWGEQFF
few . TRBJ2-2 TRBV11-3 TGTGCCAGCAGCTTAGCCCTAGCGTCGTTCGCCGGGGAGCTGTTTTTT CASSLALASFAGELFF
. . TRBJ2-3 TRBV6-4 TGTTCCAGCAGTGACGGAGCGCTAAGCACAGATACGCAGTATTTT CSSSDGALSTDTQYF
. TRBD1 TRBJ2-4 TRBV11-1 TGTGCCAGCAGCTTAGGGACAGGAGGAGCCAAAAACATTCAGTACTTC CASSLGTGGAKNIQYF
many . TRBJ2-2 TRBV7-2 TGTGCCAGCAGCCCCCAGGACACCGGGGAGCTGTTTTTT CASSPQDTGELFF
. . TRBJ2-3 TRBV5-5 TGTGCCAGCAGCTTGGGGGAGTCCACAGATACGCAGTATTTT CASSLGESTDTQYF
many . TRBJ1-1 TRBV7-9 TGTGCCAGCAGCCAACAGAACACTGAAGCTTTCTTT CASSQQNTEAFF
few TRBD1 TRBJ1-1 TRBV5-6 TGTGCCAGCAGCAAGACAGGGTTGGAGGCTGGAGCTTTCTTT CASSKTGLEAGAFF
. . TRBJ1-6 TRBV7-9 TGTGCCAGCAGCTTAGGCCTGACGGGCTCACCCCTCCACTTT CASSLGLTGSPLHF
few . TRBJ2-2 TRBV5-1 TGCGCCAGCAGCTTGGTTCAAACCGGGGAGCTGTTTTTT CASSLVQTGELFF
few . TRBJ2-5 TRBV5-1 TGCGCCAGCAGCGGGGACGGCCAAGAGACCCAGTACTTC CASSGDGQETQYF
. . TRBJ1-5 TRBV6-6 TGTGCCAGCATAAGGGAGGGGCGGCAGCCCCAGCATTTT CASIREGRQPQHF
few . TRBJ2-2 TRBV7-7 TGTGCTAGCAGCCCCCGCTCCACCGGGGAGCTGTTTTTT CASSPRSTGELFF
few TRBD1 TRBJ1-1 TRBV18 TGTGCCAGCTCACCCGGGACAGGGTCATTATCCTTTGAAGCTTTCTTT CASSPGTGSLSFEAFF
. TRBD2 TRBJ2-1 TRBV12-3/TRBV12-4 TGTGCCAGCAGCTCCCACGGCTGGGCGGGGGGGCCAGGAGGTGAGCAGTTCTTC CASSSHGWAGGPGGEQFF
many . TRBJ1-2 TRBV12-3/TRBV12-4 TGTGCCAGCAGTTTGAAGATTCCGGCATTC CASSLKIPAF
. . TRBJ2-1 TRBV28 TGTGCCAGCAGGGCCCCGAGGGGAACCTACAATGAGCAGTTCTTC CASRAPRGTYNEQFF
few . TRBJ1-1 TRBV12-3/TRBV12-4 TGTGCCAGCAGTTTACGGGGGGCGCTATCGGCTGAAGCTTTCTTT CASSLRGALSAEAFF
. . TRBJ2-7 TRBV3-1 TGTGCCAGCGGGAGGCTTAGAACCTACGAGCAGTACTTC CASGRLRTYEQYF
many TRBD1 TRBJ2-1 TRBV5-1 TGCGCCAGCAGCTTGTCCGGGACAGGACGAAATGAGCAGTTCTTC CASSLSGTGRNEQFF
few . TRBJ1-1 TRBV11-1 TGTGCCAGCAGCTTAGCAGGGAGTAGGACTGAAGCTTTCTTT CASSLAGSRTEAFF